The 26 T cell receptor beta chains below were found in one sample sequenced in a study of T cell repertoires in cytomegalovirus infection. A single record per CDR3 protein comes from TCRdb applying MiXCR to the reads. The sample has about 890,000 distinct CDR3 sequences, roughly 31% seen once. For these receptors, no antigen is known. Sequencing used cultured CD8+ T cells from PBMCs, obtained from culture after CMV antigen stimulation. Receptor source: a human donor in good health (CMV status not recorded). Some clones in this sample may be carry-over from other donors' samples.

This clonotype was seen at least ten times. The chain joins TRBV7-2 to TRBJ1-2; 7 positions match TRBD1. From germline, CDR1 is SGHTA and CDR2 FQGNSA. With 1 base clipped from V and 4 bases from J, the junction kept 6 bases outside the gene matches. This CDR3 region has 15 residues. Here the CDR3 DNA reads TGTGCCAGCAGCTTAGACGCAGGGGGGAGCTATGGCTACACCTTC. Encoded protein: CASSLDAGGSYGYTF.

This clonotype was seen a handful of times. This chain uses TRBV7-9 with TRBJ2-1, with 7 bases aligning to TRBD1. V lost 1 base to trimming and J lost 1 base; unmatched junction nucleotides: 7. CDR3 size: 17 residues. Germline values: CDR1 SEHNR, CDR2 FQNEAQ (reference sequence). In DNA form, the CDR3 reads TGTGCCAGCAGCTTAGGGACCGACAGGGCGTCCTACAATGAGCAGTTCTTC. It translates to CASSLGTDRASYNEQFF. The full variable domain, its missing parts supplied by reference TRBV7-9 and TRBJ2-1, is DTGVSQNPRHKITKRGQNVTFRCDPISEHNRLYWYRQTLGQGPEFLTYFQNEAQLEKSRLLSDRFSAERPKGSFSTLEIQRTEQGDSAMYLCASSLGTDRASYNEQFFGPGTRLTVL.

This clonotype was counted at least ten times. This chain joins TRBV7-8 and TRBJ1-1; D is unclear. The germline V and J ends were trimmed by 5 bases and 4 bases, with 20 bases remaining between them. CDR3 length: 16 amino acids. The germline CDR1 and CDR2 sequences are SGHVS and FQNEAQ. CDR3 coding DNA: TGTGCCAGCAGCACCCCCGTGGCGCGGGTGGTCACTGAAGCTTTCTTT. Encoded protein: CASSTPVARVVTEAFF.

V gene TRBV12-3 or TRBV12-4 combines with J gene TRBJ2-3; weak D call: TRBD2 (5 bases). There are 15 residues in the CDR3. The ends were cut back, 3 bases at V and 1 base at J, with 11 bases in the middle. CDR3 DNA sequence: TGTGCCAGCAGTTTGGTTTACGGGGGCACAGATACGCAGTATTTT. Its protein is CASSLVYGGTDTQYF.

This clonotype was detected only a few times. The V gene is TRBV28, the J gene TRBJ1-2; D possibly corresponds to TRBD1 (5 bases). V lost 6 bases and J 8 bases, leaving 19 bases between the germline ends. The length of the CDR3 is 14 residues. Germline V gives CDR1 MDHEN, CDR2 SYDVKM. CDR3 residues: CASSVSTQGGGYTF. The CDR3 region has the DNA TGTGCCAGCAGCGTCAGCACCCAGGGAGGGGGCTACACCTTC.

The chain links TRBV6-1 to TRBJ1-5; 9 bases are shared with TRBD1. The junction had 4 bases not matched to a gene; V was cut back by 6 bases and J by 4 bases. Germline V gene data show CDR1 as MNHNS and CDR2 as SASEGT. The CDR3 contains 14 residues. DNA for the CDR3: TGTGCCAGCAGAGAGACAGGGGGGAATCAGCCCCAGCATTTT. Its protein is CASRETGGNQPQHF.

This clonotype has only a few counts. The chain recombines TRBV20-1 with TRBJ2-7; D is perhaps TRBD1 or TRBD2 (5 bases each). The CDR3 runs 12 residues. Trimming removed 7 bases from V and 3 bases from J, with 13 bases in between. Germline V gives CDR1 DFQATT, CDR2 SNEGSKA (reference sequence). In DNA, the CDR3 is TGCAGTGTCACCGGGGCCAACTACGAGCAGTACGTC. It translates to CSVTGANYEQYV.

The J gene is TRBJ2-2, the V gene TRBV29-1, with 9 bases matching TRBD1. The CDR3 spans 13 residues. Per germline, CDR1 SQVTM and CDR2 ANQGSEA. The V gene end was trimmed by 7 bases and the J gene end by 4 bases; junction bases not matched to a gene: 4. In DNA, the CDR3 is TGCAGCGCCGGGACAGGGATCACCGGGGAGCTGTTTTTT. It translates to CSAGTGITGELFF.

This chain links TRBV27 with TRBJ2-3; D is unresolved. V lost 2 bases, J lost 0 bases, and 15 bases lay in between. Germline CDR1 MNHEY, CDR2 SMNVEV (reference sequence). The CDR3 is 17 amino acids. CDR3 sequence: CASSLPSTKLSTDTQYF. DNA for the CDR3: TGTGCCAGCAGTTTACCTAGTACCAAACTCAGCACAGATACGCAGTATTTT.

V usage is TRBV5-4 and J usage is TRBJ1-6; D perhaps matches TRBD1 (5 bases). The CDR3 sequence is 15 residues long. Trimming shortened V by 5 bases and J by 7 bases, and 16 bases separated the two germline ends. Germline loops: CDR1 SGHNT, CDR2 YYREEE (reference sequence). The CDR3 here is CASSSGDLKNSPLHF. The CDR3 DNA follows: TGTGCCAGCAGTTCCGGGGACCTCAAAAATTCACCCCTCCACTTT. Drawing the rest from reference TRBV5-4 and TRBJ1-6, the complete variable domain is ETGVTQSPTHLIKTRGQQVTLRCSSQSGHNTVSWYQQALGQGPQFIFQYYREEENGRGNFPPRFSGLQFPNYSSELNVNALELDDSALYLCASSSGDLKNSPLHFGNGTRLTVT.

This clonotype occurred a few times. V and J are TRBV10-3 and TRBJ1-2; 7 nucleotides align to TRBD1. Germline CDR1 reads ENHRY; CDR2 reads SYGVKD. V lost 3 bases and J lost 2; bases outside the gene matches: 9. CDR3 length: 16 residues. The CDR3 bases are TGTGCCATCAGTGACCCGACAGGGTGGGGGAACTATGGCTACACCTTC. As protein: CAISDPTGWGNYGYTF.

This sequence joins TRBV12-3 or TRBV12-4 and TRBJ2-1; D remains unclear. V was clipped by 5 bases and J by 8 bases, with 13 bases between them. The CDR3 covers 13 residues. The CDR3 is CASSTTGFHEQFF. CDR3 bases: TGTGCCAGCAGTACGACTGGGTTCCATGAGCAGTTCTTC.

This clonotype was detected only a few times. This chain uses TRBV5-8 with TRBJ1-5, with D possibly matching TRBD1 (5 bases). This CDR3 is built from 15 residues. Germline loops: CDR1 SGHTS, CDR2 YDEGEE. V gave up 4 bases and J gave up 0 bases, with 11 bases separating them. The CDR3 coding sequence is TGTGCCAGCAGCCCCCGACAGTTTAGCAATCAGCCCCAGCATTTT. This sequence encodes CASSPRQFSNQPQHF.

This clonotype was seen a handful of times. The CDR3 sequence is CASSLERDVYSPLHF. The CDR3 nucleotides read TGCGCCAGCAGCTTGGAACGGGACGTTTATTCACCCCTCCACTTT. This chain uses TRBV5-1 with TRBJ1-6; a weak D match, TRBD1 (5 bases). V dropped 0 bases and J dropped 8 bases, with 12 bases sitting between them. Looked up from germline, CDR1 is SGHRS and CDR2 is YFSETQ. The CDR3 is made up of 15 amino acids.

The rearrangement joins TRBV27 to TRBJ2-5; possible D gene TRBD2, 5 bases. The length of the CDR3 is 11 residues. Germline V CDR1 and CDR2: MNHEY, SMNVEV (reference sequence). Trimming took off 5 bases at V and 10 bases at J, with 11 bases between the two ends. As DNA, the CDR3 is TGTGCCAGCAGTGCCGCCGGGGACCAGTACTTC. It encodes CASSAAGDQYF.

This clonotype has at least ten counts. V usage is TRBV4-3 and J usage is TRBJ2-2; D unclear. The CDR3 covers 12 residues. With 4 bases removed from V and 8 bases from J, the gap between germline ends came to 8 bases. Per the germline V gene, CDR1 is LGHNA and CDR2 is YSLEER. This CDR3 is CASSLFGGELFF. CDR3 bases: TGCGCCAGCAGCCTATTTGGGGGGGAGCTGTTTTTT.

There are a few counts of this clonotype. The V gene is TRBV28, the J gene TRBJ2-1, with unresolved D. CDR3 length: 14 residues. V was clipped by 2 bases and J by 3 bases, with 8 bases between them. Germline V gives CDR1 MDHEN, CDR2 SYDVKM. DNA of the CDR3: TGTGCCAGCAGTTTAATAAGAGTCTACAATGAGCAGTTCTTC. This gives the protein CASSLIRVYNEQFF.

This clonotype was seen a handful of times. J is TRBJ2-7 and V is TRBV7-9; D is uncertain. The CDR3 has 14 amino acids. Per the germline V gene, CDR1 is SEHNR and CDR2 is FQNEAQ (reference sequence). Trimming pared 4 bases from V and 4 bases from J, leaving 14 bases between. The CDR3 region has the DNA TGTGCCAGCAGCTCCACCCGGGTGATATACGAGCAGTACTTC. Amino acid sequence: CASSSTRVIYEQYF.

The V and J genes are TRBV7-9 and TRBJ2-3; TRBD2 is a possible D gene (7 bases). This CDR3 is built from 10 residues. Per the germline V gene, CDR1 is SEHNR and CDR2 is FQNEAQ (reference sequence). This chain's CDR3 is CAGGRDTQYF. As DNA, the CDR3 is TGTGCGGGGGGGCGAGATACGCAGTATTTT.

V usage is TRBV6-2 or TRBV6-3 and J usage is TRBJ2-1; D could derive from TRBD1 or TRBD2 (5 bases each). This CDR3 has 15 amino acids. Germline CDR1 MNHEY, CDR2 SVGEGT. The V end lost 10 bases, the J end lost 0 bases, and 16 bases lay between the germline ends. The CDR3 DNA reads TGTGCCATCAAGAGAGAGGGGAGCTCCTACAATGAGCAGTTCTTC. Translating it yields CAIKREGSSYNEQFF.

The chain combines TRBV4-3 with TRBJ2-5, with D perhaps TRBD2 (7 bases). Germline assignment: CDR1 LGHNA and CDR2 YSLEER. V was pared by 0 bases and J by 5 bases, with 13 bases between. The CDR3 runs 15 residues. The CDR3 is CASSQDLGGLETQYF. DNA for the CDR3: TGCGCCAGCAGCCAAGATTTGGGGGGGCTGGAGACCCAGTACTTC.

The table lists this clonotype with a few counts. V gene TRBV6-2 or TRBV6-3 combines with J gene TRBJ2-2; D is possibly TRBD1 (6 bases). CDR3 length: 14 amino acids. CDR1 is MNHEY, CDR2 SVGEGT, per germline. The V end was cut by 8 bases, the J end by 0 bases, with 10 bases between. The CDR3 DNA sequence: TGTGCCAGCCGAGGACAGTCGAACACCGGGGAGCTGTTTTTT. Protein product: CASRGQSNTGELFF.

This chain uses TRBV2 with TRBJ2-7, with a weak D call TRBD1 (6 bases). The CDR3 has 13 amino acids. Per the germline V gene, CDR1 is SNHLY and CDR2 is FYNNEI. Trimming took 7 bases from V and 3 from J, leaving 13 bases between them. Here the CDR3 reads CASNPTGRYEQYV. For the CDR3, the DNA is TGTGCCAGCAATCCGACAGGCCGCTACGAGCAGTACGTC.

This clonotype was picked up many times. J is TRBJ2-1 and V is TRBV6-5, with a weak D call TRBD2 (5 bases). V was shortened by 5 bases and J by 0 bases, with 11 bases between the two germline ends. The V gene's germline CDR1 is MNHEY and CDR2 SVGAGI. The CDR3 sequence is 15 residues long. In DNA form, the CDR3 reads TGTGCCAGCAGTCACGACACTAGCTCCTACAATGAGCAGTTCTTC. As protein: CASSHDTSSYNEQFF.

Concerning this clonotype: Sequence at one end of the junction differs from germline and may be a read error. This sequence joins TRBV4-1 and TRBJ1-6; 9 nucleotides match TRBD1. Looked up from germline, CDR1 is MGHRA and CDR2 is YSYEKL. CDR3 length equals 14 residues. The DNA for the CDR3 is TGCGCCAGCAGCCGGGGACAGGGTGGTTCACACCTCCACTTT. Protein: CASSRGQGGSHLHF.

This clonotype was observed once. The chain recombines TRBV4-1 with TRBJ1-1; TRBD1 matches at 7 bases. Germline-derived CDR1 and CDR2 are MGHRA and YSYEKL. V was pared by 5 bases and J by 10 bases, with 10 bases of the junction left unmatched. The CDR3 is made up of 13 amino acids. CDR3 nucleotides: TGCGCCAGCAGCAGCCTGGGACAGCCGAGAGCTTTCTTT. Translated, it gives CASSSLGQPRAFF.